The 29 T cell receptor beta chains below all came from one sample that was sequenced in a study of T cells after yellow fever vaccination. TCRdb redid the calling of the 5' RACE reads with MiXCR, one entry per CDR3 protein. The data hold some 320,000 distinct CDR3 sequences, with approximately 4% observed a single time. Sequencing was performed on PBMCs, taken 15 days after the yellow fever booster vaccination. All receptors come from a man between 18 and 29 years old who received the YFV17D yellow fever vaccine.

J is TRBJ2-1 and V is TRBV5-1; the D gene could be TRBD1 or TRBD2 (6 bases each). Germline lookup yields CDR1 SGHRS and CDR2 YFSETQ. The CDR3 sequence is 15 residues long. Trimming took off 3 bases at V and 3 bases at J, with 13 bases between the two ends. In nucleotides, the CDR3 is TGCGCCAGCAGCTCGGGGGCAGGGGACTACAATGAGCAGTTCTTC. Its protein is CASSSGAGDYNEQFF. Using reference TRBV5-1 and TRBJ2-1 for the parts outside the CDR3, the full variable domain is KAGVTQTPRYLIKTRGQQVTLSCSPISGHRSVSWYQQTPGQGLQFLFEYFSETQRNKGNFPGRFSGRQFSNSRSEMNVSTLELGDSALYLCASSSGAGDYNEQFFGPGTRLTVL.

In this sample, this clonotype turned up many times. The chain couples TRBV10-3 to TRBJ1-1, with TRBD1 matching 7 bases. The CDR3 runs to 14 residues. V trimming: 7 bases; J trimming: 4 bases; junction bases outside the gene matches: 9. Germline values: CDR1 ENHRY, CDR2 SYGVKD. DNA for the CDR3: TGTGCCATCAACGACAGGGTAGAAGGCACTGAAGCTTTCTTT. This sequence encodes CAINDRVEGTEAFF.

In this sample, this clonotype turned up many times. CDR3 sequence: CASSLDAPTDTQYF. CDR3 in DNA: TGTGCCAGCAGCTTGGATGCTCCGACAGATACGCAGTATTTT. The V gene is TRBV5-5, the J gene TRBJ2-3; D call uncertain. Trimming removed 0 bases from V and 3 bases from J, with 8 bases in between. Germline assignment: CDR1 SGHKS and CDR2 YYEKEE (reference sequence). This CDR3 has 14 amino acids.

The rearrangement joins TRBV2 to TRBJ2-3, with TRBD2 as a possible D gene (5 bases). Germline V gene sequence: CDR1 SNHLY, CDR2 FYNNEI. Trimming pared 4 bases from V and 14 bases from J, leaving 13 bases between. CDR3 length: 11 residues. The CDR3 loop is CASSASSRRYF. CDR3 bases: TGTGCCAGCAGTGCTAGCTCCCGGCGGTATTTT.

This clonotype was counted ten times or more. The chain joins TRBV6-5 to TRBJ2-7; TRBD1 matches 7 bases. This CDR3 is built from 15 residues. Germline V CDR1 and CDR2: MNHEY, SVGAGI. The ends lost 5 bases at V and 5 bases at J; junction bases unmatched: 12. The CDR3 protein is CASSRDRAMRDEQYF. The CDR3 DNA reads as TGTGCCAGCAGTCGGGACAGAGCTATGAGGGACGAGCAGTACTTC.

This clonotype has a count of ten or more. The chain has TRBV7-6 and TRBJ2-5; D remains unclear. V was cut by 2 bases and J by 3 bases, with 7 bases left in between. Germline-derived CDR1 and CDR2 are SGHVS and FNYEAQ. This CDR3 spans 13 amino acids. Written as DNA, the CDR3 is TGTGCCAGCAGCTTACACGGTGAAGAGACCCAGTACTTC. Protein product: CASSLHGEETQYF.

This clonotype was detected ten times or more. V and J are TRBV5-1 and TRBJ2-5; TRBD2 is a possible D gene (6 bases). With 3 bases removed from V and 3 bases from J, the gap between germline ends came to 12 bases. The germline gives CDR1 SGHRS, CDR2 YFSETQ. The CDR3 is made up of 14 amino acids. The DNA of the CDR3 is TGCGCCAGCAGCTCCCACGGGACTGAAGAGACCCAGTACTTC. It is translated as CASSSHGTEETQYF.

In its sample, this clonotype was seen a few times. The chain links TRBV6-2 or TRBV6-3 to TRBJ2-3; D perhaps matches TRBD1 (5 bases). Trimming removed 2 bases at V and 4 bases at J, with 13 bases between. CDR1 MNHEY and CDR2 SVGEGT come from the germline V gene. The CDR3 is 15 residues long. CDR3 region: CASSYGRAQADTQYF. The DNA for the CDR3 is TGTGCCAGCAGTTACGGCAGGGCCCAGGCAGATACGCAGTATTTT.

Only a few counts were recorded for this clonotype. The chain employs TRBV12-3 or TRBV12-4 and TRBJ1-2; a possible D gene is TRBD1 (5 bases). The ends were cut back, 5 bases at V and 4 bases at J, with 17 bases in the middle. This CDR3 has 15 amino acids. Written as DNA, the CDR3 is TGTGCCAGCAGTCCCCGTGGGGGACGGGTCTATGGCTACACCTTC. As protein: CASSPRGGRVYGYTF.

This clonotype was detected ten times or more. V and J are TRBV5-1 and TRBJ1-1; 7 bases fit TRBD1. The V and J ends lost 3 bases and 5 bases, in that order; junction bases with no gene match: 7. Germline CDR1 and CDR2: SGHRS and YFSETQ. The CDR3 consists of 14 residues. The CDR3 DNA reads as TGCGCCAGCAGCTGGCGACAGGGTGAGACTGAAGCTTTCTTT. It codes for CASSWRQGETEAFF.

This clonotype was found many times. The chain is built from TRBV20-1 and TRBJ1-3; D ambiguous. The ends were cut back, 1 base at V and 0 bases at J, with 10 bases in the middle. Germline V gives CDR1 DFQATT, CDR2 SNEGSKA (reference sequence). This CDR3 contains 15 residues. The CDR3 reads CSARAGSDSGNTIYF. CDR3 in DNA: TGCAGTGCTAGAGCGGGCTCGGACTCTGGAAACACCATATATTTT.

The chain uses TRBV19 and TRBJ2-5; tentative D call: TRBD2 (5 bases). With 2 bases removed from V and 5 bases from J, the gap between germline ends came to 15 bases. CDR1 and CDR2 from the germline V gene are LNHDA and SQIVND (reference sequence). CDR3 size: 15 residues. CDR3 in DNA: TGTGCCAGTAGTATAACCGACGTAGGCGGGGAGACCCAGTACTTC. It specifies CASSITDVGGETQYF.

The chain is built from TRBV4-3 and TRBJ2-6, with TRBD1 matching over 8 bases. Germline V gene sequence: CDR1 LGHNA, CDR2 YSLEER. V was pared by 1 base and J by 2 bases, with 10 bases of the junction left unmatched. The CDR3 totals 19 residues. The CDR3 DNA sequence: TGCGCCAGCAGCCAAGGTCTCACAGGGGGAAATGCTGGGGCCAACGTCCTGACTTTC. Its translation is CASSQGLTGGNAGANVLTF.

This clonotype was detected a few times. The chain uses TRBV7-8 and TRBJ2-5; 12 nucleotides line up with TRBD2. Germline V gene data show CDR1 as SGHVS and CDR2 as FQNEAQ. V was pared by 1 base and J by 0 bases, with 6 bases of the junction left unmatched. The CDR3 is 18 amino acids. CDR3 sequence: CASSLELAGGPYQETQYF. The CDR3 nucleotides are TGTGCCAGCAGCTTAGAACTAGCGGGGGGACCGTACCAAGAGACCCAGTACTTC.

This clonotype was recorded a few times. V and J are TRBV5-1 and TRBJ2-5, with D possibly TRBD2 on 6 matching bases. The CDR3 sequence is 14 residues long. Germline CDR1 is SGHRS and CDR2 is YFSETQ. V dropped 0 bases and J dropped 4 bases, with 10 bases sitting between them. CDR3 nucleotide sequence: TGCGCCAGCAGCTTGGATCGGAGGGGAGAGACCCAGTACTTC. This translates into CASSLDRRGETQYF.

The table lists this clonotype with many counts. The genes are TRBV6-6 and TRBJ1-1; D unclear. The V gene's germline CDR1 is MNHNY and CDR2 SVGAGI (reference sequence). Deletions cut 6 bases from V and 8 bases from J, with 13 bases between. The CDR3 has 12 amino acids. The CDR3 DNA reads TGTGCCAGCAGCCCACCTATCGGAGAAGCTTTCTTT. It codes for CASSPPIGEAFF.

The rearrangement uses TRBV5-6 and TRBJ2-1; the D gene is possibly TRBD1 (8 bases). Germline V CDR1 and CDR2: SGHDT, YYEEEE. This CDR3 spans 15 amino acids. V was shortened by 3 bases and J by 7 bases, with 17 bases between the two germline ends. This CDR3 is CASSSTGGELNEQFF. DNA for the CDR3: TGTGCCAGCAGCTCTACAGGGGGGGAATTGAATGAGCAGTTCTTC.

The V gene is TRBV7-2, the J gene TRBJ2-5; 7 nucleotides agree with TRBD1. The CDR3 loop spans 14 amino acids. V shed 4 bases and J 4 bases; nucleotides not matched to a gene: 6. Germline V lookup: CDR1 SGHTA, CDR2 FQGNSA. CDR3 in amino acids: CASSSDRVVETQYF. The CDR3 DNA reads as TGTGCCAGCAGCTCAGACAGGGTCGTAGAGACCCAGTACTTC. Supplemented by reference TRBV7-2 and TRBJ2-5, the full variable domain reads GAGVSQSPSNKVTEKGKDVELRCDPISGHTALYWYRQSLGQGLEFLIYFQGNSAPDKSGLPSDRFSAERTGGSVSTLTIQRTQQEDSAVYLCASSSDRVVETQYFGPGTRLLVL.

V is TRBV19 and J is TRBJ1-1; 8 bases agree with TRBD1. Germline CDR1 is LNHDA and CDR2 is SQIVND (reference sequence). The CDR3 runs 13 residues. Trimming took 4 bases from V and 7 from J; bases not matched to a gene: 5. In nucleotides, the CDR3 is TGTGCCAGTAGTACAGGGGGCGCTAATGAAGCTTTCTTT. Translated, it gives CASSTGGANEAFF. Based on the CDR3 plus reference TRBV19 and TRBJ1-1, the full variable domain is DGGITQSPKYLFRKEGQNVTLSCEQNLNHDAMYWYRQDPGQGLRLIYYSQIVNDFQKGDIAEGYSVSREKKESFPLTVTSAQKNPTAFYLCASSTGGANEAFFGQGTRLTVV.

V and J are TRBV5-4 and TRBJ2-2, with TRBD1 matching over 8 bases. J lost 6 bases, V lost 0 bases, and 4 bases had no gene match. The CDR3 covers 15 residues. The germline V gene encodes CDR1 SGHNT and CDR2 YYREEE (reference sequence). The CDR3 DNA reads as TGTGCCAGCAGCTTGGAGGGGACAGGCCCCGGGGAGCTGTTTTTT. It specifies CASSLEGTGPGELFF.

This clonotype was recorded at least ten times. The chain combines TRBV5-1 with TRBJ1-2; TRBD1 agrees at 8 bases. Germline CDR1 is SGHRS and CDR2 is YFSETQ. The V segment lost 0 bases and the J segment 3 bases; nucleotides outside the gene matches: 4. The CDR3 is made up of 15 amino acids. In nucleotides, the CDR3 is TGCGCCAGCAGCTTGGACGGGACAGGCGACTATGGCTACACCTTC. Translating it yields CASSLDGTGDYGYTF.

This clonotype turned up a few times. This sequence joins TRBV20-1 and TRBJ2-6, with D perhaps TRBD2 (5 bases). Germline V CDR1 and CDR2: DFQATT, SNEGSKA (reference sequence). V was trimmed by 0 bases and J by 0 bases, leaving 6 bases between them. The CDR3 is made up of 15 amino acids. CDR3: CSARDTSSGANVLTF. Here the CDR3 DNA reads TGCAGTGCTAGAGATACTAGCTCTGGGGCCAACGTCCTGACTTTC.

The chain joins TRBV4-1 to TRBJ2-2; a possible D gene is TRBD1 (5 bases). This CDR3 comprises 16 residues. Germline V gives CDR1 MGHRA, CDR2 YSYEKL. Trimming left V 4 bases short and J 6 bases short, with 18 bases between. CDR3 nucleotide sequence: TGCGCCAGCAGCCGAAAGTTCGACAGTAGACCCGGGGAGCTGTTTTTT. Protein: CASSRKFDSRPGELFF.

This clonotype was seen repeatedly, ten times or more. The rearrangement links TRBV20-1 to TRBJ1-5; D gene unclear. The CDR3 runs 14 residues. Trimming cost V 1 base and J 3 bases, with 10 bases left between them. Germline V gives CDR1 DFQATT, CDR2 SNEGSKA (reference sequence). CDR3 amino acids: CSARAGGPNQPQHF. CDR3 coding DNA: TGCAGTGCTAGAGCGGGAGGCCCCAATCAGCCCCAGCATTTT.

V and J are TRBV29-1 and TRBJ2-3, with D possibly matching TRBD2 (5 bases). From germline, CDR1 is SQVTM and CDR2 ANQGSEA. Trimming shortened V by 2 bases and J by 3 bases, and 21 bases separated the two germline ends. The CDR3 sequence is 17 residues long. The CDR3 bases are TGCAGCGTTGAAAGCTCGGTGAGGGAAGTAGCGACAGATACGCAGTATTTT. It specifies CSVESSVREVATDTQYF.

The CDR3 is CASSYSDSGLLAQYF. CDR3 sequence (DNA): TGTGCCAGCAGTTACTCGGATAGCGGCTTGCTCGCCCAGTACTTC. This chain joins TRBV6-5 and TRBJ2-5; maybe TRBD2 (6 bases). Germline V gene sequence: CDR1 MNHEY, CDR2 SVGAGI. The CDR3 sequence is 15 residues long. Trimming took off 0 bases at V and 9 bases at J, with 17 bases between the two ends.

This clonotype was counted ten times or more. The V gene is TRBV2, the J gene TRBJ2-3, with D hard to call. This CDR3 contains 12 residues. The V gene's germline CDR1 is SNHLY and CDR2 FYNNEI. V was pared by 6 bases and J by 3 bases, with 7 bases between. Written as DNA, the CDR3 is TGTGCCAGCAGAGGAGAAACAGATACGCAGTATTTT. The encoded protein is CASRGETDTQYF.

There are many counts of this clonotype. J is TRBJ1-1 and V is TRBV12-3 or TRBV12-4, with TRBD1 as a possible D gene (5 bases). Trimming cost V 7 bases and J 4 bases, with 13 bases left between them. CDR3 length equals 13 residues. Here the CDR3 reads CASTGLRRTEAFF. Here the CDR3 DNA reads TGTGCCAGCACAGGGTTAAGGCGCACTGAAGCTTTCTTT.

Many counts were recorded for this clonotype. This chain uses TRBV10-3 with TRBJ2-1; 8 bases align to TRBD2. J gave up 8 bases and V 7 bases, and 7 bases lay outside the gene matches. CDR3 length: 13 residues. Germline values: CDR1 ENHRY, CDR2 SYGVKD. The CDR3 loop reads CAINSGLEDEQFF. The CDR3 DNA reads TGTGCCATCAACTCGGGACTAGAAGATGAGCAGTTCTTC.